This T cell receptor beta chain originates from a study of T cell responses to AZD1222 COVID-19 vaccine. Sequencing used immunoSEQ multiplex PCR; TCRdb keeps in-frame clones, though not all of them. Seen here are 120,000 or so clones, approximately 90% observed once, and the top ten hold around 8.2%. Regarding this clone: Its antigen is currently unknown.

Regarding the study as a whole: Vaccination with two AZD1222 doses was followed by a rise in Spike-specific TCR breadth and depth.

Sequencing was performed on peripheral blood, taken 28 days after the second AZD1222 dose. The sequence derives from an adult who received the AZD1222 COVID-19 vaccine.

The CDR3 region is CASSYDLPGCWRSGNWCSGNTIYF. The DNA of the CDR3 is TGTGCCAGCAGCTACGACCTCCCAGGGTGTTGGCGCTCTGGGAATTGGTGCTCTGGAAACACCATATATTTT. This sequence joins TRBV21-1 and TRBJ1-3; the listed D gene, TRBD1, was not tested against the DNA. TRBV21-1 represents a pseudogene. The CDR3 sequence is 24 residues long.